Each of the 5 T cell receptor beta chains below was sequenced from the same sample in a study of control samples from healthy donors and cancer patients. Clones were read by immunoSEQ multiplex PCR, and TCRdb kept only the in-frame ones, dropping some. The data contain some 150,000 clones, approximately 94% of them singletons. The specimen sequenced was blood. The source is a man between 40 and 49 years old in good health.

This chain uses TRBV3-1 (or the pseudogene TRBV3-2) with TRBJ2-7; TRBD2 matches 7 bases. The CDR3 totals 15 residues. Trimming cost V 1 base and J 2 bases; bases outside gene matches: 5. From germline, CDR1 is LGHDT and CDR2 YNNKEL (reference sequence). This chain's CDR3 is CASSQAWGGAYEQYF. The CDR3 DNA sequence: TGTGCCAGCAGCCAAGCGTGGGGAGGGGCCTACGAGCAGTACTTC.

V gene TRBV28 combines with J gene TRBJ1-5, with no clear D. The length of the CDR3 is 14 residues. Trimming shortened V by 2 bases and J by 7 bases, and 12 bases separated the two germline ends. Germline loops: CDR1 MDHEN, CDR2 SYDVKM. This CDR3 is CASSLIQVGQPQHF. CDR3 DNA: TGTGCCAGCAGTTTAATCCAGGTAGGACAGCCCCAGCATTTT.

The rearrangement links TRBV30 to TRBJ1-5; 9 nucleotides match TRBD1. The germline V gene has CDR1 GTSNPN and CDR2 SVGIG (reference sequence). Trimming at V came to 2 bases and at J to 5 bases, leaving 4 bases not matched to a gene. The CDR3 runs to 14 residues. The CDR3 sequence is CAWSLGQGHQPQHF. The CDR3 coding sequence is TGTGCCTGGAGTCTAGGACAGGGGCATCAGCCCCAGCATTTT.

The chain links TRBV6-5 to TRBJ1-5, with D perhaps matching TRBD1 (6 bases). The germline V and J ends were trimmed by 4 bases and 4 bases, with 8 bases remaining between them. Per the germline V gene, CDR1 is MNHEY and CDR2 is SVGAGI. The CDR3 extends over 13 amino acids. In DNA form, the CDR3 reads TGTGCCAGCAGTTTCGGGACAAATCAGCCCCAGCATTTT. Encoded protein: CASSFGTNQPQHF.

This chain joins TRBV27 and TRBJ1-1; D is possibly TRBD1 (5 bases). Deletions cut 10 bases from V and 1 base from J, with 19 bases between. This CDR3 comprises 15 residues. CDR1 and CDR2 from the germline V gene are MNHEY and SMNVEV (reference sequence). The CDR3 protein is CATPVWAGTNTEAFF. In nucleotides, the CDR3 is TGTGCCACCCCCGTATGGGCAGGGACGAACACTGAAGCTTTCTTT.